This paragraph reports one T cell receptor (beta chain). The antigen is not known. The junction departs from germline at one end; a sequencing error may be responsible. The authors incorporated unique molecular identifiers into the TCR beta cDNA libraries. Each CDR3 protein gets one entry after TCRdb re-called the PCR reads with MiXCR. The sample includes about 540,000 distinct CDR3 sequences, around 34% seen only once; the top ten take 5% to 6%. Germline CDR1 reads MNHNS; CDR2 reads SASEGT. CDR3 length equals 14 residues. These data come from a study of post-analysis software for immune sequencing data. Broader study findings: Patients had higher frequencies than controls of about five TRBV segments, including TRBV5-6, TRBV5-1 and TRBV20-1.

The sequence was obtained from a girl aged 2-17 years with multiple sclerosis. Sequencing was done on a sample of blood. V gene TRBV6-1 combines with J gene TRBJ1-5; TRBD1 is a possible D gene (6 bases). The CDR3 DNA is TGTGCCACCAGTTGGGAGGGGGGGAATCAGCCCCAGCATTTT. Translating it yields CATSWEGGNQPQHF.